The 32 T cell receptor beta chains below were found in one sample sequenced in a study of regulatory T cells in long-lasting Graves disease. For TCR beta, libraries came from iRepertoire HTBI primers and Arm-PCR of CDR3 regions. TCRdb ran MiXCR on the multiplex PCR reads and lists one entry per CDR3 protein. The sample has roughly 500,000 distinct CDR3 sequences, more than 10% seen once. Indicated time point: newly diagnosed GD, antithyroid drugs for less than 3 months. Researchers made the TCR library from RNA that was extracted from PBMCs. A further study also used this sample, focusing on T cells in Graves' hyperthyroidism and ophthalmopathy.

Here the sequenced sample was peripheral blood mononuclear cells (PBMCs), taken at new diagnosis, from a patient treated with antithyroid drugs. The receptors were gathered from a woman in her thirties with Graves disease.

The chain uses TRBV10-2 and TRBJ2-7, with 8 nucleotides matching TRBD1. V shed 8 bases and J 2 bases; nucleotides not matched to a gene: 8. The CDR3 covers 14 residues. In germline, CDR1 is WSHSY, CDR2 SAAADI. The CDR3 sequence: CASQGARYTYEQYF. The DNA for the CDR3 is TGCGCCAGCCAGGGGGCGAGGTATACCTACGAGCAGTACTTC.

The CDR3 reads CASSLMTLSGELFF. The CDR3 DNA reads as TGTGCCAGCAGCTTAATGACTCTATCCGGGGAGCTGTTTTTT. The chain joins TRBV11-2 to TRBJ2-2; no clear D. Germline V lookup: CDR1 SGHAT, CDR2 FQNNGV. This CDR3 has 14 amino acids. With 2 bases removed from V and 6 bases from J, the gap between germline ends came to 10 bases.

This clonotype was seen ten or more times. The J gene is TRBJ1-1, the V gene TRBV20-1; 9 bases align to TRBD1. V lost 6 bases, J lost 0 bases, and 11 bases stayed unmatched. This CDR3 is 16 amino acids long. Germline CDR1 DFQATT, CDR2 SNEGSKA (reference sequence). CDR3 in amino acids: CSARTLGQGMNTEAFF. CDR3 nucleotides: TGCAGTGCCCGGACCCTCGGACAGGGGATGAACACTGAAGCTTTCTTT.

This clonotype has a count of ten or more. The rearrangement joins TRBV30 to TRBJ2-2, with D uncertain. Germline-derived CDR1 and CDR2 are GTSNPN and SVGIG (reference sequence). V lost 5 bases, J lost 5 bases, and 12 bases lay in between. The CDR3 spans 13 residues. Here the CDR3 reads CAWGKVGTGELFF. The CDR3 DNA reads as TGTGCCTGGGGGAAAGTGGGGACCGGGGAGCTGTTTTTT.

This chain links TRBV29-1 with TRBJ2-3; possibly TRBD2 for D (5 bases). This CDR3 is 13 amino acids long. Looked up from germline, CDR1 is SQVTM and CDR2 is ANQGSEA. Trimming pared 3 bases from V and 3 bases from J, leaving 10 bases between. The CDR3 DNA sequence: TGCAGCGTTGAGAGGGAAAGGACAGATACGCAGTATTTT. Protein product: CSVERERTDTQYF.

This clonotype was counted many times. The chain's CDR3 is CASTWGGSGANVLTF. As DNA, the CDR3 is TGTGCCAGCACCTGGGGGGGCTCTGGGGCCAACGTCCTGACTTTC. The chain couples TRBV2 to TRBJ2-6, with 7 bases identical to TRBD2. Trimming took 7 bases from V and 0 from J; bases not matched to a gene: 3. The CDR3 is 15 residues long. Germline CDR1 is SNHLY and CDR2 is FYNNEI.

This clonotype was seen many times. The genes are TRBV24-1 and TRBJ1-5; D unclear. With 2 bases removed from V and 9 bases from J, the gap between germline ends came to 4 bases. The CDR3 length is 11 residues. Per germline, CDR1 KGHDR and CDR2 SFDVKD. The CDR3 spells CATSDSVPQHF. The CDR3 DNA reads TGTGCCACCAGTGATTCCGTGCCCCAGCATTTT.

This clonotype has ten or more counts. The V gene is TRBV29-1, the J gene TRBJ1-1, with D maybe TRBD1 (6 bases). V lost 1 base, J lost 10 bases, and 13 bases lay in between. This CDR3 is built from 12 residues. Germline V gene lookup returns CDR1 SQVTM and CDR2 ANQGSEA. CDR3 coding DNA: TGCAGCGTTGAAGCTAACTGGGGGCGAGCTTTCTTT. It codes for CSVEANWGRAFF.

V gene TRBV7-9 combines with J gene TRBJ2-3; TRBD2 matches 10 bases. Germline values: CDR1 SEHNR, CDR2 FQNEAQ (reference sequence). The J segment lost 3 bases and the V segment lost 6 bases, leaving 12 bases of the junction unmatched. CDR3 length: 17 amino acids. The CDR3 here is CASRPLLAGVVTDTQYF. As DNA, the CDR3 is TGTGCCAGCAGACCACTTCTAGCGGGAGTAGTGACAGATACGCAGTATTTT.

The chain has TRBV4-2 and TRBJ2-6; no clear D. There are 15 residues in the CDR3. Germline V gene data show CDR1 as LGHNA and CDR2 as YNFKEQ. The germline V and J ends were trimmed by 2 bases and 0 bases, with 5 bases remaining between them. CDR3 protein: CASSQFSSGANVLTF. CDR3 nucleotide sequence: TGTGCCAGCAGCCAATTTAGCTCTGGGGCCAACGTCCTGACTTTC.

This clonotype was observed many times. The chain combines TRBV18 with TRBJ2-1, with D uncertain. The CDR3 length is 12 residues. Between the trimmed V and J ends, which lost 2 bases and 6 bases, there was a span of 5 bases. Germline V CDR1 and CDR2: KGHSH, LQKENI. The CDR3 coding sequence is TGTGCCAGCTCACCAATGGTCAATGAGCAGTTCTTC. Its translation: CASSPMVNEQFF.

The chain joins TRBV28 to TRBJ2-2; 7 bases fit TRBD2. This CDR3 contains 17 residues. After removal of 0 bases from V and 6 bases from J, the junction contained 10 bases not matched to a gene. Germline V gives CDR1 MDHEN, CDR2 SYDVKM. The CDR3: CASSLWLAARRAGELFF. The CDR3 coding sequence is TGTGCCAGCAGTTTATGGCTAGCGGCAAGGCGGGCCGGGGAGCTGTTTTTT.

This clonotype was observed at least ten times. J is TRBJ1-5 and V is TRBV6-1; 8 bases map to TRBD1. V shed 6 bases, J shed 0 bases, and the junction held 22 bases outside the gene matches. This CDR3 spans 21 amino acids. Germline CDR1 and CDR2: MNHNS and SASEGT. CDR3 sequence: CASSKQVTRDRWGYSNQPQHF. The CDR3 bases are TGTGCCAGCAGCAAACAGGTCACCCGGGACAGGTGGGGATATAGCAATCAGCCCCAGCATTTT.

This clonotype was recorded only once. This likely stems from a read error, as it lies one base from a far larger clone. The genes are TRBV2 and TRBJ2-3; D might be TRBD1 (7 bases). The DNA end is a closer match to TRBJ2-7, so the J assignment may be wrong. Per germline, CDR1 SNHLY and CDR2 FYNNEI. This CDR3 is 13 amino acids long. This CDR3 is CASGGDRNNEQYF. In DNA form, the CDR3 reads TGTGCCAGCGGCGGGGACAGAAATAACGAGCAGTACTTC.

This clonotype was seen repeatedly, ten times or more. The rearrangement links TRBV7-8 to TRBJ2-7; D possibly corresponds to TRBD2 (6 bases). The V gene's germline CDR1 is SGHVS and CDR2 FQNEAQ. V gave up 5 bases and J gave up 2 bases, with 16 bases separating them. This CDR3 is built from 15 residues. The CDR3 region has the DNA TGTGCCAGCAGCCCCGGGACTTTGAAGGCCTACGAGCAGTACTTC. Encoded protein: CASSPGTLKAYEQYF.

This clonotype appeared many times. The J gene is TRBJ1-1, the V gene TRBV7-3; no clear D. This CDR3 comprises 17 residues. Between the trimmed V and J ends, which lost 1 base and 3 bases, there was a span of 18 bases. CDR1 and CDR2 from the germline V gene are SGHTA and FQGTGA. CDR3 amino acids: CASSLRKLGGRDTEAFF. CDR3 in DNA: TGTGCCAGCAGCTTAAGAAAATTGGGAGGGAGAGACACTGAAGCTTTCTTT.

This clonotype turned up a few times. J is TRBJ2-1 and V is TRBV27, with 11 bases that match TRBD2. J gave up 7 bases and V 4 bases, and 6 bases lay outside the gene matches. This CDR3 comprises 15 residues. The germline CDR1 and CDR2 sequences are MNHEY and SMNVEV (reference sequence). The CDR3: CASSSIAGGPNEQFF. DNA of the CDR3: TGTGCCAGCAGTTCTATAGCGGGAGGGCCTAATGAGCAGTTCTTC.

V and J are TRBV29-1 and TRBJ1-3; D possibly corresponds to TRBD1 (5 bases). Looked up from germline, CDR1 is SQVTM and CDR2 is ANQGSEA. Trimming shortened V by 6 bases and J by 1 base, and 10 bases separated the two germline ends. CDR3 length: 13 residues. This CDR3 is CSVTRDSGNTIYF. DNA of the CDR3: TGCAGCGTCACCAGGGATTCTGGAAACACCATATATTTT.

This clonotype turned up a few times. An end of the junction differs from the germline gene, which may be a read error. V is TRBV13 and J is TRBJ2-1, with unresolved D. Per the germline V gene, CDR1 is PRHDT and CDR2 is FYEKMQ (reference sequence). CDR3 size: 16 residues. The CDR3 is CASSLRARSSYNEQSF. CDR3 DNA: TGTGCCAGCAGCTTACGAGCGAGGAGCTCCTACAATGAGCAGTCCTTC.

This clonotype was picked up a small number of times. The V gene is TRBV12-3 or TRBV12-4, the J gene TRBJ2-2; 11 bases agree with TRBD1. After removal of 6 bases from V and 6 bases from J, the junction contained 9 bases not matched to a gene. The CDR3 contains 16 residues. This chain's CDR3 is CASRNTGTGGSGELFF. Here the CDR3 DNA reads TGTGCCAGCAGGAACACCGGGACAGGGGGTTCCGGGGAGCTGTTTTTT.

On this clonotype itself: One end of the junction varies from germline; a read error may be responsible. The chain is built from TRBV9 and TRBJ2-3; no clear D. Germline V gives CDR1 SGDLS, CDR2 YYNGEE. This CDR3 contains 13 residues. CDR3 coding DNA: TGTACCAGCAGCGTTAACTACCAGGATACGCAGTATTTT. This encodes CTSSVNYQDTQYF.

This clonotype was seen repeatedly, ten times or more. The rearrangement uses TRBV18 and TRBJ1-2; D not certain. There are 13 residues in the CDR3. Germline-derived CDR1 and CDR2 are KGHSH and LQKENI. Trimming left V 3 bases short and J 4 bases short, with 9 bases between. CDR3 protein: CASSPTPSYGYTF. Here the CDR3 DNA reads TGTGCCAGCTCACCGACACCCTCCTATGGCTACACCTTC.

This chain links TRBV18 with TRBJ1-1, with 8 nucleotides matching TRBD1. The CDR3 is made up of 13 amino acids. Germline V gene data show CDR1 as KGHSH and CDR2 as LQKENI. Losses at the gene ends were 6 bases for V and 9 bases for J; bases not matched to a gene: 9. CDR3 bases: TGTGCCAGCTCGCCAACAGGGGGAAGAAAAGCTTTCTTT. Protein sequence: CASSPTGGRKAFF.

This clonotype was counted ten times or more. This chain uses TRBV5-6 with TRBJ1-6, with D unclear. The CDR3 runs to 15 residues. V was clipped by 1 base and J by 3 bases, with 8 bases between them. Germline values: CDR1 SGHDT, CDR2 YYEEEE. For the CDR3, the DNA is TGTGCCAGCAGCTTGTCTGGTCGCTATAATTCACCCCTCCACTTT. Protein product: CASSLSGRYNSPLHF.

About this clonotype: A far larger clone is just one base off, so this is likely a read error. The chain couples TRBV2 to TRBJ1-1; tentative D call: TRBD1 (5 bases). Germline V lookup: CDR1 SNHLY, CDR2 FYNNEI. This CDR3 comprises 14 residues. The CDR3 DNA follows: TGTGCCAGCAGGACGGACATGAAGATTACTGAAGCTCTCTTT. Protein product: CASRTDMKITEALF.

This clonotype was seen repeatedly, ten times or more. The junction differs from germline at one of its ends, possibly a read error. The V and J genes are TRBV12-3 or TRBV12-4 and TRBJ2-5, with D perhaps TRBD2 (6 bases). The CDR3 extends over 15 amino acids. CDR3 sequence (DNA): TGTGCCAGCAGTCTAGCACTAGCAGATAAAGAGACCCAGTACTTC. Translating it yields CASSLALADKETQYF.

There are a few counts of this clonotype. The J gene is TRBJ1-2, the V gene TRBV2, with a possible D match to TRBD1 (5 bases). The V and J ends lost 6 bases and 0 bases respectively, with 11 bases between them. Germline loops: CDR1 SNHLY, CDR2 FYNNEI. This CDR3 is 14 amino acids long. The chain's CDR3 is CASRGRKANYGYTF. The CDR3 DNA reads TGTGCCAGCAGGGGGCGCAAGGCTAACTATGGCTACACCTTC.

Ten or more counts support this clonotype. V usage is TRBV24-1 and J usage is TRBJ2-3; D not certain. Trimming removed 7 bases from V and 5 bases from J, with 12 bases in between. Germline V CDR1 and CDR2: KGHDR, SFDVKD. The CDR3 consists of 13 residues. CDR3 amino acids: CATSRQVIDTQYF. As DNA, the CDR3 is TGTGCCACCAGCCGGCAAGTGATAGATACGCAGTATTTT.

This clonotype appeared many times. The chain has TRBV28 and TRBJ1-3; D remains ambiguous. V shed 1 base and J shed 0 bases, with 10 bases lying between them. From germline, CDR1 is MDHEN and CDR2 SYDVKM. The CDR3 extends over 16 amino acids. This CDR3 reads CASSLLQLSSGNTIYF. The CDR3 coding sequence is TGTGCCAGCAGTTTATTACAGCTCTCCTCTGGAAACACCATATATTTT.

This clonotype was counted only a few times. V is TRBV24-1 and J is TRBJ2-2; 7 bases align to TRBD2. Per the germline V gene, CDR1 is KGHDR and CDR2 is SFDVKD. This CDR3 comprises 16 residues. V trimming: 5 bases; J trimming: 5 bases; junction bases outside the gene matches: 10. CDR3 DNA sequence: TGTGCCACCAGTGCCCTCTTTGGGGGAGGGACCGGGGAGCTGTTTTTT. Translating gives CATSALFGGGTGELFF.

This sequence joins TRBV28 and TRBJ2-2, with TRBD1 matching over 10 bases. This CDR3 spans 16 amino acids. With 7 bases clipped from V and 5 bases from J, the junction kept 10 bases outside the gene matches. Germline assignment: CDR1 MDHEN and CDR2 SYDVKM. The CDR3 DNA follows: TGTGCCAGCAATTCACGGGACAGGGGAGGAACCGGGGAGCTGTTTTTT. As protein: CASNSRDRGGTGELFF. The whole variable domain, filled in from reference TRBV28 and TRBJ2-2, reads DVKVTQSSRYLVKRTGEKVFLECVQDMDHENMFWYRQDPGLGLRLIYFSYDVKMKEKGDIPEGYSVSREKKERFSLILESASTNQTSMYLCASNSRDRGGTGELFFGEGSRLTVL.

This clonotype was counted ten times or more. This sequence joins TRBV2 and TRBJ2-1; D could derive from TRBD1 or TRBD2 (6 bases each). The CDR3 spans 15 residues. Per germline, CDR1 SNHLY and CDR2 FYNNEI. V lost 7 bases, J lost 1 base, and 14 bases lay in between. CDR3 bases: TGTGCCAGCACCCAAAGGGGGGCTTCCTACAATGAGCAGTTCTTC. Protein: CASTQRGASYNEQFF. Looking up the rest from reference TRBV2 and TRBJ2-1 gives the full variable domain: EPEVTQTPSHQVTQMGQEVILRCVPISNHLYFYWYRQILGQKVEFLVSFYNNEISEKSEIFDDQFSVERPDGSNFTLKIRSTKLEDSAMYFCASTQRGASYNEQFFGPGTRLTVL.